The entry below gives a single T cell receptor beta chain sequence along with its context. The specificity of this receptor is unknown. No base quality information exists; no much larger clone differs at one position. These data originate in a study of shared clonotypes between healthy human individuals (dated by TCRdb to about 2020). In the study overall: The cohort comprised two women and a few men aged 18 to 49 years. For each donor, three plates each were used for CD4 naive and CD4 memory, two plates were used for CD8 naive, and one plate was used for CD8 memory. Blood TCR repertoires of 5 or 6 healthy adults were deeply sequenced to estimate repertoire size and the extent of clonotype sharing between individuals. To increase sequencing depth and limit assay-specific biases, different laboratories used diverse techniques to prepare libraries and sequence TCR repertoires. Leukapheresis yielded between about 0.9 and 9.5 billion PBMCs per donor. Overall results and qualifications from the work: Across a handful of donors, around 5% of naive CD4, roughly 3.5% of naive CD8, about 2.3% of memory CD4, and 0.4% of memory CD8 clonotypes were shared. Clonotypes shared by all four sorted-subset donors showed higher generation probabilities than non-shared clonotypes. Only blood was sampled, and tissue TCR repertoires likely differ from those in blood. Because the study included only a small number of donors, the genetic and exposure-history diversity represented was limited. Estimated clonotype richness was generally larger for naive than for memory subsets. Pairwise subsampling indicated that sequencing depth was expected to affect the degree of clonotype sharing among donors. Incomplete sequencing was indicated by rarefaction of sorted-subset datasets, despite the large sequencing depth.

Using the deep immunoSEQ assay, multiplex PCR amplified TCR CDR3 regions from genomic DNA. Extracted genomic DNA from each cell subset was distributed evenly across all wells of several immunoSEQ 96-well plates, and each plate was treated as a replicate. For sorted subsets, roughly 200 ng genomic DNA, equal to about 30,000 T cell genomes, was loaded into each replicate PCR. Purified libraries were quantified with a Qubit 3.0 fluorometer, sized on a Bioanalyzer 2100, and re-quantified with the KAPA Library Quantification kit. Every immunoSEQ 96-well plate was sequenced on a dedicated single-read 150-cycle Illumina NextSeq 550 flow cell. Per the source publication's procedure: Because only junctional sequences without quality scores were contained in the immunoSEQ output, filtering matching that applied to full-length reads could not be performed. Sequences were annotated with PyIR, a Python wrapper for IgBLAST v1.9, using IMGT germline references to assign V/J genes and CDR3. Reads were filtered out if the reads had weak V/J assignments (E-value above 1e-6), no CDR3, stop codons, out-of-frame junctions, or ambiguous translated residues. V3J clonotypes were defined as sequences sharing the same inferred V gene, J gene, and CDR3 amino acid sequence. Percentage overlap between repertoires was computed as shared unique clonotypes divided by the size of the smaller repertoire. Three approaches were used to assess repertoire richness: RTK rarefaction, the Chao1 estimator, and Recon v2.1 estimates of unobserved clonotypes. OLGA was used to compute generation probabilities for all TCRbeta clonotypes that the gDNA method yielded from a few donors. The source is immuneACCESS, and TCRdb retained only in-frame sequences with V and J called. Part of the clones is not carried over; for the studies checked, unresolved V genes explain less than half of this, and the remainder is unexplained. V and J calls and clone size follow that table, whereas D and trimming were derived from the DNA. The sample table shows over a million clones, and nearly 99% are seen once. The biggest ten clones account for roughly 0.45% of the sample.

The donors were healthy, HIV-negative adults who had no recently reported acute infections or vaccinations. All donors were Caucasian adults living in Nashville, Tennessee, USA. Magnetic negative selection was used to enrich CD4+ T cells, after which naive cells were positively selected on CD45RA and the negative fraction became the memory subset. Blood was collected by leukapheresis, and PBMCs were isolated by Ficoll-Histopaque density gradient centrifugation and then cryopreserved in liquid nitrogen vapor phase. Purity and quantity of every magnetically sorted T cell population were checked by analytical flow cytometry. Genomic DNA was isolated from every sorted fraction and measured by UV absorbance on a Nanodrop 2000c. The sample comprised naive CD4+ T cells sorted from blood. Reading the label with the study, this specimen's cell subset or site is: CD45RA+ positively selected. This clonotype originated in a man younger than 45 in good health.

The DNA sequence is given as TGTGCCAGCAGCTTCCCGCCCGACAGGGTTAGGCTCAACAATACGCAGTATTTT. It encodes CASSFPPDRVRLNNTQYF. The rearrangement joined TRBV21-1 to TRBJ2-3; the table's D call, TRBD1, was not checked against the DNA. TRBV21-1 represents a pseudogene. Taken from cysteine to phenylalanine, the CDR3 has 18 residues. Only CDR3 DNA remains: 54 bases, in frame from the first base.